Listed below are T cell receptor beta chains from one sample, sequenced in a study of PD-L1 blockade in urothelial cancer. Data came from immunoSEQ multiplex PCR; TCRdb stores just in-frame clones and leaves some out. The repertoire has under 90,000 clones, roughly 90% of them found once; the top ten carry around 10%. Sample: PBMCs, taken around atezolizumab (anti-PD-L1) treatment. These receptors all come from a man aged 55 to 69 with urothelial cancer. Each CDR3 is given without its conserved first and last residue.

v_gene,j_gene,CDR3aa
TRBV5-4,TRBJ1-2,ASSLVQGAYYGYT
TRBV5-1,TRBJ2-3,ASSLTGHGDTQY
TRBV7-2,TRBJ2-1,ASSFLAGGAYNEQF
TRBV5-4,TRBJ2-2,ASSRSTTTVSGELF
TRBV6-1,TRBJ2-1,ASSEALSTGSNEQF
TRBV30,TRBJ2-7,AWNTDRQREQY
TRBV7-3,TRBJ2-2,ASQTGDAAGELF
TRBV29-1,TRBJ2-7,SVEAGSKQY
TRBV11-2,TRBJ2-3,ASSLVSGSPTDTQY
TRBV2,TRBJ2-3,ASSVLPGAGGSRPY
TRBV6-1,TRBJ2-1,ASSELAGGYNEQF
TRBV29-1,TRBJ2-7,SVEGDRGVDYEQY
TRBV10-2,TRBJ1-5,ASTQGNQPQH
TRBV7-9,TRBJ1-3,ASSWTVSGNTIY
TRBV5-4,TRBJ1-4,ASSRGAGNEKLF
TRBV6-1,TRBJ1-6,ASSEPLRGTLDHNSPLH
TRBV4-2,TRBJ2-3,ASSQGGLAGGLTDTQY
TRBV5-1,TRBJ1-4,ASSLARGSEKLF
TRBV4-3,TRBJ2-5,ASSQGASRQGETQY
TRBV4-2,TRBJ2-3,ASSQDGRADTQY
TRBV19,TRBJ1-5,ASSVGQRNSNQPQH
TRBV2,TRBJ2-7,ASSPGGKQY
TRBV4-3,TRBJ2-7,ASSLSRSSGSRY